This T cell receptor (beta chain) derives from a study of response to subunit inactivated influenza vaccine. The germline V and J ends were trimmed by 0 bases and 1 base, with 14 bases remaining between them. Germline CDR1 DFQATT, CDR2 SNEGSKA (reference sequence). This CDR3 region has 16 residues. TCRdb ran MiXCR on the RT-PCR reads and lists one entry per CDR3 protein. The table has 500,000 to 600,000 distinct CDR3 sequences, around 10% seen once; the top ten hold about 11%. The same data also went into a second study, on T cells expressing NK-cell markers. Per that paper: 5'RACE template switching with UMIs produced the TCR beta cDNA. Once again these clonotypes came out on top in the CD3+CD56-NKG2C+ fraction of a handful of donors.

The chain links TRBV20-1 to TRBJ2-3; D not certain. Source: PBMCs from blood, taken on the day of vaccination. The sequence derives from a man aged 50 or older who received an inactivated influenza vaccine. The CDR3 DNA is TGCAGTGCTAGAGATATCTTCCTCGAACGCACAGATACGCAGTATTTT. This translates into CSARDIFLERTDTQYF.